One sample yielded the 32 T cell receptor beta chains listed below, sequenced in a study of blood T cell repertoires in COVID-19. Repertoires were generated with immunoSEQ multiplex PCR, while TCRdb's copy carries only in-frame clones and drops some. The table records a few hundred thousand clones, roughly 90% of them present only once. The specimen was peripheral blood. These receptors all come from a woman aged 30 to 39 with COVID-19, enrolled during active disease.

The chain links TRBV27 to TRBJ2-1; 7 bases align to TRBD2. After removal of 2 bases from V and 5 bases from J, the junction contained 6 bases not matched to a gene. Looked up from germline, CDR1 is MNHEY and CDR2 is SMNVEV (reference sequence). The CDR3 loop spans 15 amino acids. CDR3 bases: TGTGCCAGCAGTTTAGGGGGGGAGTCCCACAATGAGCAGTTCTTC. Amino acids: CASSLGGESHNEQFF.

This clone is a singleton in its sample. The chain recombines TRBV18 with TRBJ1-3; no firm D call. With 5 bases removed from V and 0 bases from J, the gap between germline ends came to 14 bases. The germline V gene encodes CDR1 KGHSH and CDR2 LQKENI. This CDR3 is built from 16 residues. CDR3 sequence reads: CASSAQSISSGNTIYF. CDR3 sequence (DNA): TGTGCCAGCTCAGCACAGAGCATAAGCTCTGGAAACACCATATATTTT.

V usage is TRBV20-1 and J usage is TRBJ1-6, with 7 bases that match TRBD1. Germline lookup yields CDR1 DFQATT and CDR2 SNEGSKA (reference sequence). After removal of 3 bases from V and 7 bases from J, the junction contained 12 bases not matched to a gene. This CDR3 has 16 amino acids. CDR3 in amino acids: CSASDMQGGTNSPLHF. CDR3 coding DNA: TGCAGTGCTAGTGATATGCAGGGGGGTACGAATTCACCCCTCCACTTT.

The chain employs TRBV10-2 and TRBJ2-7, with TRBD1 matching 7 bases. V lost 5 bases to trimming and J lost 3 bases; unmatched junction nucleotides: 7. CDR1 is WSHSY, CDR2 SAAADI, per germline. CDR3 size: 14 residues. The CDR3 nucleotides are TGCGCCAGCAGTACAGGGACAGCCGTCTACGAGCAGTACTTC. It specifies CASSTGTAVYEQYF.

V and J are TRBV30 and TRBJ2-2; 10 nucleotides agree with TRBD1. The CDR3 contains 12 residues. Losses at the gene ends were 7 bases for V and 5 bases for J; bases not matched to a gene: 1. Germline CDR1 and CDR2: GTSNPN and SVGIG (reference sequence). For the CDR3, the DNA is TGTGCCTTGGACAGGGGGACCGGGGAGCTGTTTTTT. Its translation is CALDRGTGELFF. Filled out from reference TRBV30 and TRBJ2-2, the complete variable domain reads SQTIHQWPATLVQPVGSPLSLECTVEGTSNPNLYWYRQAAGRGLQLLFYSVGIGQISSEVPQNLSASRPQDRQFILSSKKLLLSDSGFYLCALDRGTGELFFGEGSRLTVL.

A word on this clone: This same CDR3 is encoded by further DNA sequences in the sample. The V gene is TRBV30, the J gene TRBJ1-5; D not certain. This CDR3 comprises 13 residues. CDR1 GTSNPN and CDR2 SVGIG come from the germline V gene (reference sequence). The V gene lost 2 bases and the J gene lost 1 base, with 6 bases spanning the gap. CDR3 residues: CAWSPESNQPQHF. The CDR3 coding sequence is TGTGCCTGGAGTCCGGAGAGCAATCAGCCCCAGCATTTT.

The genes are TRBV6-5 and TRBJ2-7; no reliable D call. This CDR3 comprises 13 residues. The germline V gene has CDR1 MNHEY and CDR2 SVGAGI. V lost 4 bases and J lost 0, with 7 bases in between. CDR3 nucleotide sequence: TGTGCCAGCAGTTCAGACAACTCCTACGAGCAGTACTTC. Its protein product is CASSSDNSYEQYF.

The chain couples TRBV2 to TRBJ2-1; D remains ambiguous. Trimming removed 6 bases at V and 3 bases at J, with 15 bases between. This CDR3 is 15 amino acids long. Germline lookup yields CDR1 SNHLY and CDR2 FYNNEI. The CDR3 is CASSLGESDYNEQFF. CDR3 DNA sequence: TGTGCCAGCAGCTTAGGAGAAAGTGACTACAATGAGCAGTTCTTC.

This clone was recorded once. This rearrangement joins TRBV10-3 to TRBJ2-2, with D possibly TRBD2 on 5 matching bases. V was pared by 9 bases and J by 2 bases, with 7 bases between. Per the germline V gene, CDR1 is ENHRY and CDR2 is SYGVKD. The CDR3 contains 12 residues. CDR3 sequence reads: CAIAANTGELFF. CDR3 nucleotides: TGTGCCATAGCGGCTAACACCGGGGAGCTGTTTTTT.

This clone was seen only once. The chain carries TRBV3-1 (or the pseudogene TRBV3-2) and TRBJ2-7; a weak D match, TRBD1 (5 bases). This CDR3 region has 15 residues. V was shortened by 3 bases and J by 3 bases, with 15 bases between the two germline ends. The germline gives CDR1 LGHDT, CDR2 YNNKEL (reference sequence). The DNA for the CDR3 is TGTGCCAGCAGCCAGGGGCCTTCACCCGTCTACGAGCAGTACTTC. It encodes CASSQGPSPVYEQYF.

This clone was seen just once. The chain recombines TRBV10-1 with TRBJ2-1, with D possibly matching TRBD2 (6 bases). CDR3 length: 15 residues. V was trimmed by 6 bases and J by 10 bases, leaving 22 bases between them. CDR1 is WNHNN, CDR2 SYGVQD, per germline (reference sequence). For the CDR3, the DNA is TGCGCCAGCAGCCAAGGGGCCGCGGGGATCGGGGAGCAGTTCTTC. Translating it yields CASSQGAAGIGEQFF.

This CDR3 reads CASSKEAGLAGANTGELFF. In DNA, the CDR3 is TGTGCCAGCAGCAAAGAGGCGGGACTAGCGGGGGCGAACACCGGGGAGCTGTTTTTT. The chain is built from TRBV21-1 and TRBJ2-2; the table names TRBD2, a call not compared with the DNA. TRBV21-1 is a pseudogene segment. The CDR3 has 19 residues.

This clone has just one count. This chain uses TRBV11-2 with TRBJ1-1; D remains ambiguous. There are 13 residues in the CDR3. The germline V gene has CDR1 SGHAT and CDR2 FQNNGV. Trimming shortened V by 4 bases and J by 1 base, and 7 bases separated the two germline ends. DNA of the CDR3: TGTGCCAGCAGCTACTCGAGGAACACTGAAGCTTTCTTT. Residues: CASSYSRNTEAFF.

V gene TRBV4-2 combines with J gene TRBJ1-6; D is uncertain. Per the germline V gene, CDR1 is LGHNA and CDR2 is YNFKEQ. There are 15 residues in the CDR3. V lost 0 bases and J lost 7, with 10 bases in between. CDR3 amino acids: CASSQEPDYNSPLHF. The CDR3 region has the DNA TGTGCCAGCAGCCAAGAACCCGACTACAATTCACCCCTCCACTTT.

The chain recombines TRBV30 with TRBJ1-2, with a possible D match to TRBD1 (5 bases). V was cut by 4 bases and J by 6 bases, with 24 bases left in between. Germline lookup yields CDR1 GTSNPN and CDR2 SVGIG (reference sequence). The CDR3 sequence is 16 residues long. The CDR3 DNA reads TGTGCCTGGACTAGACCGGGGGGGTACACCTCCGATGGCTACACCTTC. This codes for CAWTRPGGYTSDGYTF.

The chain carries TRBV3-1 (or the pseudogene TRBV3-2) and TRBJ2-1; no reliable D call. CDR3 length equals 14 residues. The V end was cut by 4 bases, the J end by 0 bases, with 7 bases between. The germline gives CDR1 LGHDT, CDR2 YNNKEL (reference sequence). CDR3 coding DNA: TGTGCCAGCAGCCTACAAAGCTCCTACAATGAGCAGTTCTTC. It encodes CASSLQSSYNEQFF.

The chain carries TRBV6-5 and TRBJ2-1, with D perhaps TRBD2 (6 bases). The germline gives CDR1 MNHEY, CDR2 SVGAGI. The CDR3 is 14 residues long. Trimming removed 6 bases from V and 5 bases from J, with 14 bases in between. The CDR3 nucleotides read TGTGCCAGCAGGGCGGGACTTGCAAACAATGAGCAGTTCTTC. Its translation is CASRAGLANNEQFF.

To note about this clone: This may be a read error, as it is one base from a much larger clone. The rearrangement uses TRBV5-4 and TRBJ1-2, with 10 bases aligning to TRBD1. V lost 3 bases, J lost 2 bases, and 1 base stayed unmatched. The CDR3 covers 14 residues. Germline lookup yields CDR1 SGHNT and CDR2 YYREEE (reference sequence). The CDR3 DNA reads TGTGCCAGCAGCTCGGACAGGGGGAACTATGGCTACACCTTC. As protein: CASSSDRGNYGYTF.

The chain couples TRBV4-1 to TRBJ2-6; the D is unclear. This CDR3 has 15 amino acids. The V gene's germline CDR1 is MGHRA and CDR2 YSYEKL. V lost 4 bases and J 0 bases, leaving 7 bases between the germline ends. The CDR3: CASSLSYSGANVLTF. The CDR3 coding sequence is TGCGCCAGCAGCCTCTCCTACTCTGGGGCCAACGTCCTGACTTTC.

The rearrangement uses TRBV7-9 and TRBJ2-2; 9 nucleotides match TRBD1. V lost 4 bases and J lost 5; bases outside the gene matches: 5. The germline V gene encodes CDR1 SEHNR and CDR2 FQNEAQ (reference sequence). This CDR3 region has 15 residues. The CDR3 DNA is TGTGCCAGCAGCTCCCGGGACAGGGTTACCGGGGAGCTGTTTTTT. Translating it yields CASSSRDRVTGELFF.

The V call is TRBV21-1, the J call TRBJ2-7; the table's D call, TRBD2, was not checked against the DNA. TRBV21-1 is reported as a pseudogene. The CDR3 has 16 residues. The CDR3 DNA is TGTGCCAGCAGCAGGACCGGGACTAGCATGGCCTACGAGCAGTACTTC. The encoded protein is CASSRTGTSMAYEQYF.

About this clone: Other DNA sequences in this specimen translate into the identical CDR3. J is TRBJ1-1 and V is TRBV18; possibly TRBD1 for D (5 bases). Germline V gene lookup returns CDR1 KGHSH and CDR2 LQKENI. The CDR3 spans 13 residues. V lost 3 bases and J lost 0, with 5 bases in between. The CDR3 reads CASSPDMNTEAFF. CDR3 DNA: TGTGCCAGCTCACCGGACATGAACACTGAAGCTTTCTTT.

This clone has a single count. The CDR3 region is CASSPGTVGEKLFF. CDR3 DNA sequence: TGTGCCAGCAGCCCCGGGACAGTGGGTGAAAAACTGTTTTTT. The chain uses TRBV16 and TRBJ1-4; 7 bases agree with TRBD1. Germline V lookup: CDR1 KGHSY, CDR2 FQNENV. V shed 4 bases and J 7 bases; nucleotides not matched to a gene: 6. The length of the CDR3 is 14 residues.

The genes are TRBV14 and TRBJ1-2; tentative D call: TRBD1 (6 bases). Per the germline V gene, CDR1 is SGHDN and CDR2 is FVKESK. V dropped 0 bases and J dropped 2 bases, with 16 bases sitting between them. The CDR3 is made up of 17 amino acids. CDR3 amino acids: CASSQDPLGTGNYGYTF. The CDR3 DNA reads TGTGCCAGCAGCCAAGACCCCCTCGGTACAGGGAACTATGGCTACACCTTC.

The CDR3 protein is CASSEAKSRNQPQHF. As DNA, the CDR3 is TGTGCCAGCAGTGAAGCGAAATCGAGAAATCAGCCCCAGCATTTT. The V and J genes are TRBV6-1 and TRBJ1-5; D is unclear. The CDR3 contains 15 residues. The V gene lost 0 bases and the J gene lost 4 bases, with 10 bases spanning the gap. Germline loops: CDR1 MNHNS, CDR2 SASEGT.

The chain links TRBV29-1 to TRBJ1-1; TRBD1 might be the D (5 bases). Germline values: CDR1 SQVTM, CDR2 ANQGSEA. This CDR3 has 13 amino acids. Trimming removed 6 bases at V and 0 bases at J, with 11 bases between. This CDR3 reads CSVQGVMNTEAFF. The DNA of the CDR3 is TGCAGCGTGCAAGGGGTTATGAACACTGAAGCTTTCTTT. The full variable domain, its missing parts supplied by reference TRBV29-1 and TRBJ1-1, is SAVISQKPSRDICQRGTSLTIQCQVDSQVTMMFWYRQQPGQSLTLIATANQGSEATYESGFVIDKFPISRPNLTFSTLTVSNMSPEDSSIYLCSVQGVMNTEAFFGQGTRLTVV.

This chain connects TRBV15 to TRBJ1-5; D remains unclear. The CDR3 is 14 residues long. V lost 5 bases and J lost 3, with 11 bases in between. From germline, CDR1 is LNHNV and CDR2 YYDKDF (reference sequence). The CDR3 loop is CATSPRGPNQPQHF. CDR3 DNA: TGTGCCACCAGCCCCCGGGGTCCCAATCAGCCCCAGCATTTT.

The chain is built from TRBV10-3 and TRBJ1-1; 12 nucleotides match TRBD1. This CDR3 has 18 amino acids. The ends lost 0 bases at V and 5 bases at J; junction bases unmatched: 10. Germline values: CDR1 ENHRY, CDR2 SYGVKD. Here the CDR3 reads CAISESLGTGGMRTEAFF. CDR3 nucleotides: TGTGCCATCAGTGAGTCTCTTGGGACAGGGGGCATGAGAACTGAAGCTTTCTTT.

The chain employs TRBV10-2 and TRBJ2-5; D perhaps matches TRBD2 (5 bases). The CDR3 sequence is 16 residues long. Germline V gives CDR1 WSHSY, CDR2 SAAADI. Trimming stripped 6 bases from V and 5 bases from J, with 22 bases between. DNA for the CDR3: TGCGCCAGCAGCGCCTTTATGCACGGGGTTCGGGAGACCCAGTACTTC. Encoded protein: CASSAFMHGVRETQYF.

This sequence joins TRBV29-1 and TRBJ1-2, with D uncertain. Trimming took off 2 bases at V and 8 bases at J, with 9 bases between the two ends. The CDR3 covers 11 residues. CDR1 SQVTM and CDR2 ANQGSEA come from the germline V gene. The CDR3 DNA follows: TGCAGCGTTGAAAGACTCGGCGGCTACACCTTC. This gives the protein CSVERLGGYTF.

V usage is TRBV1 and J usage is TRBJ2-2; the table gives TRBD2 as D, unverified against the DNA. TRBV1 is deemed a pseudogene. The CDR3 length is 18 residues. The CDR3 sequence is CTSSQSRDGEANTGELFF. The CDR3 coding sequence is TGCACCAGCAGCCAATCCCGGGATGGGGAGGCGAACACCGGGGAGCTGTTTTTT.

The V gene is TRBV7-9, the J gene TRBJ2-1; 9 positions agree with TRBD2. CDR3 length equals 16 residues. Germline V gene data show CDR1 as SEHNR and CDR2 as FQNEAQ (reference sequence). V was pared by 5 bases and J by 6 bases, with 11 bases of the junction left unmatched. CDR3 region: CASSPGVAGATNEQFF. CDR3 coding DNA: TGTGCCAGCAGCCCTGGGGTAGCGGGGGCTACCAATGAGCAGTTCTTC.